These T cell receptor beta chains were read from a single sample in a study of OX40 agonist ivuxolimab in advanced cancers. This table comes from immunoSEQ multiplex PCR, and its TCRdb copy is limited to in-frame clones, with some not included. Of just over 50,000 clones listed, around nine tenths are singletons. Here the sequenced sample was CD4+ or CD8+ T cells sorted from blood, taken in a trial of the OX40 agonist ivuxolimab. Every receptor here comes from an adult with an advanced solid tumor such as melanoma, head and neck, liver or kidney cancer. Both conserved end residues are part of each CDR3. The order of the fields is clone size, V gene, D gene, J gene, CDR3 DNA, CDR3 protein. A D gene is named only where the DNA matches it firmly. Expanded clones get a size class; other rows say once, few or many, or leave the size out.

size: NA
V: TRBV5-6
D: NA
J: TRBJ2-5
DNA: TGTGCCAGTACCTATAGGTACCAAGAGACCCAGTACTTC
CDR3: CASTYRYQETQYF

size: NA
V: TRBV14
D: TRBD1
J: TRBJ1-1
DNA: TGTGCCAGCGATAGGACAGGGGAGAACACTGAAGCTTTCTTT
CDR3: CASDRTGENTEAFF

size: NA
V: TRBV6-6
D: NA
J: TRBJ1-1
DNA: TGTGCCAGCAGTTCTTTACCGGGTGTTGAAGCTTTCTTT
CDR3: CASSSLPGVEAFF

size: NA
V: TRBV6-5
D: TRBD1
J: TRBJ2-3
DNA: TGTGCCACCGTAGGGGGCGCCGATACGCAGTATTTT
CDR3: CATVGGADTQYF

size: once
V: TRBV6-1
D: TRBD1
J: TRBJ1-4
DNA: TGTGCCAGCAGTGCGACAGGGGGAGCTGAAAAACTGTTTTTT
CDR3: CASSATGGAEKLFF

size: NA
V: TRBV15
D: NA
J: TRBJ1-2
DNA: TGTGCCACCAGCAGAGATGCCGGGGGCTACACCTTC
CDR3: CATSRDAGGYTF

size: NA
V: TRBV29-1
D: NA
J: TRBJ2-3
DNA: TGCAGCGGCCGGGGCTGGGGGACCTTTAGCACAGATACGCAGTATTTT
CDR3: CSGRGWGTFSTDTQYF

size: NA
V: TRBV28
D: NA
J: TRBJ1-1
DNA: TGTGCCAGCAGCCTTGCAGGGGCAATGGGCACTGAAGCTTTCTTT
CDR3: CASSLAGAMGTEAFF

size: NA
V: TRBV7-6
D: NA
J: TRBJ2-7
DNA: TGTGCCAGCAGTCTAGGGGCAGGTAGGTTATACGAGCAGTACTTC
CDR3: CASSLGAGRLYEQYF

size: NA
V: TRBV19
D: NA
J: TRBJ2-5
DNA: TGTGCCAGTAGTGGCCCCGGGGAGCAGTACTTC
CDR3: CASSGPGEQYF

size: NA
V: TRBV7-9
D: TRBD2
J: TRBJ2-3
DNA: TGTGCCAGCAGCCCCCCCGCGCGGGAGGGCCTGGATACGCAGTATTTT
CDR3: CASSPPAREGLDTQYF

size: once
V: TRBV18
D: NA
J: TRBJ2-7
DNA: TGTGCCAGCTCACCGACGGGAGCGGCCGAGCAGTACTTC
CDR3: CASSPTGAAEQYF

size: NA
V: TRBV2
D: TRBD2
J: TRBJ2-1
DNA: TGTGCCAGCAGACTAGCGGGAGGGGGTAATGAGCAGTTCTTC
CDR3: CASRLAGGGNEQFF

size: NA
V: TRBV30
D: TRBD2
J: TRBJ2-3
DNA: TGTGCCTGGAGCCTAGCGGGAGGGAAAGATACGCAGTATTTT
CDR3: CAWSLAGGKDTQYF

size: NA
V: TRBV11-3
D: NA
J: TRBJ2-5
DNA: TGTGCCAGCAGCCGCGGGCAGGGGGAGACCCAGTACTTC
CDR3: CASSRGQGETQYF

size: once
V: TRBV5-6
D: NA
J: TRBJ1-1
DNA: TGTGCCAGCAGCTTGTTAGGGCTACAGCAGAACACTGAAGCTTTCTTT
CDR3: CASSLLGLQQNTEAFF

size: NA
V: TRBV6-6
D: TRBD2
J: TRBJ2-5
DNA: TGTGCCAGCAGTTTCCTAGCGGGAATACAAGAGACCCAGTACTTC
CDR3: CASSFLAGIQETQYF

size: NA
V: TRBV10-3
D: TRBD1
J: TRBJ1-1
DNA: TGTGCCATCAGTCCCTTCTCCGGACAGGGGAGGACTGAAGCTTTCTTT
CDR3: CAISPFSGQGRTEAFF

size: NA
V: TRBV7-9
D: TRBD2
J: TRBJ2-3
DNA: TGTGCCAGCAGCTTAGGACTGTCTAGCGGGAGTACAAGCACAGATACGCAGTATTTT
CDR3: CASSLGLSSGSTSTDTQYF

size: NA
V: TRBV27
D: NA
J: TRBJ1-6
DNA: TGTGCCAGCAGTTTAGGCTCTTCACCCCTCCACTTT
CDR3: CASSLGSSPLHF

size: NA
V: TRBV5-4
D: NA
J: TRBJ2-5
DNA: TGTGCCAGCAGTTTAGGGTTGGGAGAGACCCAGTACTTC
CDR3: CASSLGLGETQYF

size: NA
V: TRBV6-5
D: NA
J: TRBJ1-6
DNA: TGTGCCAGCAGCCCCAGGGCAGAGGGGCATTCACCCCTCCACTTT
CDR3: CASSPRAEGHSPLHF

size: NA
V: TRBV5-4
D: TRBD1
J: TRBJ2-1
DNA: TGTGCCAGCAGCTTGCAGACAGGGGGTTTCAGTGAGCAGTTCTTC
CDR3: CASSLQTGGFSEQFF

size: few
V: TRBV25-1
D: NA
J: TRBJ2-4
DNA: TGTGCCAGCAGTGAATGGTCTTCAAGCCCCCGGAACATTCAGTACTTC
CDR3: CASSEWSSSPRNIQYF

size: once
V: TRBV5-8
D: NA
J: TRBJ1-6
DNA: TGTGCCAGCAGCTTGGAGGGACTGCTTAATTCACCCCTCCACTTT
CDR3: CASSLEGLLNSPLHF

size: NA
V: TRBV5-4
D: TRBD2
J: TRBJ2-7
DNA: TGTGCCAGCAGCCCCGGGACTAGCGGGAGCGAGCAGTACTTC
CDR3: CASSPGTSGSEQYF

size: NA
V: TRBV28
D: NA
J: TRBJ1-4
DNA: TGTGCCAGCAGTCCCGGACTCCCTGCTGAAAAACTGTTTTTT
CDR3: CASSPGLPAEKLFF

size: medium-sized
V: TRBV7-6
D: TRBD1
J: TRBJ1-6
DNA: TGTGCCAGCGGAGATTTCCACGGGACAGGGAGTTCACCCCTCCACTTT
CDR3: CASGDFHGTGSSPLHF

size: once
V: TRBV18
D: NA
J: TRBJ2-5
DNA: TGTGCCAGCTCACCGGGAGGCCAGGGCCAGGAGACCCAGTACTTC
CDR3: CASSPGGQGQETQYF

size: NA
V: TRBV2
D: NA
J: TRBJ2-5
DNA: TGTGCCGGGGGACCAATTTCGGAGACCCAGTACTTC
CDR3: CAGGPISETQYF

size: NA
V: TRBV2
D: TRBD1
J: TRBJ2-4
DNA: TGTGCCAGCAGGGGGACAGGGGGTCTGGCCAAAAACATTCAGTACTTC
CDR3: CASRGTGGLAKNIQYF

size: NA
V: TRBV7-9
D: NA
J: TRBJ1-2
DNA: TGTGCCAGCGGCTTAGCGGGCAGGGTCTATGGCTACACCTTC
CDR3: CASGLAGRVYGYTF

size: NA
V: TRBV9
D: TRBD2
J: TRBJ2-7
DNA: TGTGCCAGCAGCGTCCGGTTAGCGGGGCCCCGGGACGAGCAGTACTTC
CDR3: CASSVRLAGPRDEQYF

size: NA
V: TRBV11-2
D: NA
J: TRBJ2-1
DNA: TGTGCCAGCGGAACCCTCAGGGCCTACAATGAGCAGTTCTTC
CDR3: CASGTLRAYNEQFF

size: NA
V: TRBV19
D: NA
J: TRBJ1-2
DNA: TGTGCCAGTCAGGGCGAAAGACAGAAGGCCTATGGCTACACCTTC
CDR3: CASQGERQKAYGYTF

size: NA
V: TRBV29-1
D: TRBD2
J: TRBJ2-1
DNA: TGCAGCGTTCCGGGACTAGCGGGAGGGGATGAGCAGTTCTTC
CDR3: CSVPGLAGGDEQFF

size: NA
V: TRBV9
D: TRBD2
J: TRBJ2-2
DNA: TGTGCCAGCAGCGCTTCCGGGACTAGCGGGAGTAACGGGGAGCTGTTTTTT
CDR3: CASSASGTSGSNGELFF

size: NA
V: TRBV7-2
D: NA
J: TRBJ1-1
DNA: TGTGCCAGGGGGCGGGGCACTGAAGCTTTCTTT
CDR3: CARGRGTEAFF

size: NA
V: TRBV30
D: NA
J: TRBJ2-6
DNA: TGTGCCTGGAGTCATGGCGGGGCCAACGTCCTGACTTTC
CDR3: CAWSHGGANVLTF

size: NA
V: TRBV6-1
D: TRBD2
J: TRBJ2-3
DNA: TGTGCCAGCAGTGTTTCTAGCGGGAGTACAGATACGCAGTATTTT
CDR3: CASSVSSGSTDTQYF

size: few
V: TRBV10-1
D: NA
J: TRBJ1-5
DNA: TGCGCCAGCAGTGAATCCCTAAATCAGCCCCAGCATTTT
CDR3: CASSESLNQPQHF

size: NA
V: TRBV9
D: NA
J: TRBJ2-1
DNA: TGTGCCAGCAGCCCAGCGGCGAGCTCCTACAATGAGCAGTTCTTC
CDR3: CASSPAASSYNEQFF

size: NA
V: TRBV30
D: NA
J: TRBJ2-7
DNA: TGTGCCTGGAGCGCCCTCGACGAGCAGTACTTC
CDR3: CAWSALDEQYF

size: NA
V: TRBV27
D: NA
J: TRBJ1-1
DNA: TGTGCCAGCAAGATCTACAGAGAAAACACTGAAGCTTTCTTT
CDR3: CASKIYRENTEAFF

size: NA
V: TRBV28
D: NA
J: TRBJ1-6
DNA: TGTGCCAGCAGTTTAACCAATTCACCCCTCCACTTT
CDR3: CASSLTNSPLHF